This T cell receptor (beta chain) was sequenced during a study of CD8 T cells in Susac syndrome. Sequencing of TCR beta was undertaken in CD8+ and CD4+ T cells derived from blood. Matching for age and sex applied to the controls, who were healthy donors. After extraction with the RNeasy kit, roughly 0.5 to 1 ug of the RNA was reverse transcribed using random hexamers. TCRdb independently ran MiXCR on the immunoSEQ multiplex PCR reads; one entry per CDR3 protein. Here the sample spans about 47,000 distinct CDR3 sequences, 80% to 95% being singletons. The TCR was taken from a human donor in good health. Sequenced sample: CD8+ T cells from PBMCs.

CDR3 nucleotide sequence: TGTGCCAGCAGCCAAGATTTCCTCGAAGGTTGGAACACTGAAGCTTTCTTT. This gives the protein CASSQDFLEGWNTEAFF. The rearrangement uses TRBV3-1 and TRBJ1-1; D gene uncertain. The ends were cut back, 0 bases at V and 1 base at J, with 15 bases in the middle. Germline values: CDR1 LGHDT, CDR2 YNNKEL (reference sequence). CDR3 length: 17 amino acids.